These 19 T cell receptor beta chains share one sample of origin, sequenced in a study of CD8 T cells in Susac syndrome. Reverse transcription of about 0.45 to 1 ug RNA was performed with random hexamers. Using its own MiXCR run on the immunoSEQ multiplex PCR reads, TCRdb lists one record per CDR3 protein. The profile covers about 110,000 distinct CDR3 sequences, with roughly 97% appearing a single time and roughly 0.099% taken by the ten largest. Sequenced input: CD4+ T cells from PBMCs. All receptors come from a human donor in good health.

This chain connects TRBV24-1 to TRBJ2-2, with D possibly TRBD1 on 6 matching bases. CDR1 is KGHDR, CDR2 SFDVKD, per germline. CDR3 length: 15 residues. V lost 3 bases to trimming and J lost 6 bases, with 13 bases between them. The CDR3 region is CATSDPDRRPGELFF. In DNA, the CDR3 is TGTGCCACCAGTGATCCGGACAGAAGACCCGGGGAGCTGTTTTTT.

With respect to this clonotype: Given the absence of the conserved phenylalanine or tryptophan at the CDR3 end, a read error is likely. V gene TRBV4-1 combines with J gene TRBJ2-2; D might be TRBD2 (6 bases). Germline values: CDR1 MGHRA, CDR2 YSYEKL. This CDR3 is built from 19 residues. V dropped 0 bases and J dropped 5 bases, with 22 bases sitting between them. CDR3 loop: CASSQEGLTPSQRTGELFL. The CDR3 bases are TGCGCCAGCAGCCAAGAAGGACTAACCCCTTCCCAGAGGACCGGGGAGCTGTTTCTT.

This rearrangement joins TRBV20-1 to TRBJ1-1, with no clear D. This CDR3 has 14 residues. CDR1 DFQATT and CDR2 SNEGSKA come from the germline V gene (reference sequence). V was clipped by 3 bases and J by 5 bases, with 16 bases between them. In DNA, the CDR3 is TGCAGTGCTAGTAAGGGCATTGACTCGACTGAAGCTTTCTTT. Protein: CSASKGIDSTEAFF.

V usage is TRBV20-1 and J usage is TRBJ2-6, with 9 bases aligning to TRBD1. The J segment lost 0 bases and the V segment lost 3 bases, leaving 6 bases of the junction unmatched. Per germline, CDR1 DFQATT and CDR2 SNEGSKA (reference sequence). This CDR3 comprises 17 residues. In nucleotides, the CDR3 is TGCAGTGCTAGTTCCGACAGGGGGGACTCTGGGGCCAACGTCCTGACTTTC. Amino acid sequence: CSASSDRGDSGANVLTF.

The chain joins TRBV3-1 to TRBJ2-3; a weak D match, TRBD2 (7 bases). From germline, CDR1 is LGHDT and CDR2 YNNKEL (reference sequence). The CDR3 loop spans 15 amino acids. V was trimmed by 5 bases and J by 4 bases, leaving 16 bases between them. For the CDR3, the DNA is TGTGCCAGCAGCTACCGCCGGGGGGCCCCAGATACGCAGTATTTT. Amino acid sequence: CASSYRRGAPDTQYF.

This clonotype was seen only once. The genes are TRBV27 and TRBJ2-5; D gene uncertain. CDR1 is MNHEY, CDR2 SMNVEV, per germline (reference sequence). Trimming pared 3 bases from V and 5 bases from J, leaving 16 bases between. The CDR3 loop spans 15 amino acids. CDR3 bases: TGTGCCAGCAGTTTCCAGGACGGTCGTCGGGAGACCCAGTACTTC. It encodes CASSFQDGRRETQYF.

The chain is built from TRBV4-3 and TRBJ2-7; D perhaps matches TRBD1 (6 bases). Germline V gives CDR1 LGHNA, CDR2 YSLEER. Deletions cut 4 bases from V and 8 bases from J, with 12 bases between. CDR3 length equals 12 residues. CDR3 loop: CASSRLGGQQYF. In DNA, the CDR3 is TGCGCCAGCAGCCGCCTTGGGGGCCAGCAGTACTTC.

CDR3 protein: CASSPLKLNGGNQPQHF. For the CDR3, the DNA is TGTGCCAGCAGCCCCCTGAAGTTGAATGGTGGCAATCAGCCCCAGCATTTT. The chain uses TRBV21-1 and TRBJ1-5; the tabulated D call, TRBD1, remains unverified against the DNA. TRBV21-1 is listed as a pseudogene. The CDR3 is 17 amino acids.

This clonotype occurred once. The rearrangement joins TRBV29-1 to TRBJ1-4, with TRBD1 as a possible D gene (6 bases). Germline CDR1 SQVTM, CDR2 ANQGSEA. Trimming stripped 5 bases from V and 8 bases from J, with 12 bases between. The CDR3 is made up of 12 amino acids. CDR3 in amino acids: CSVRQGREKLFF. As DNA, the CDR3 is TGCAGCGTTCGCCAGGGGCGAGAAAAACTGTTTTTT.

The rearrangement joins TRBV9 to TRBJ2-3, with D unresolved. From germline, CDR1 is SGDLS and CDR2 YYNGEE. Trimming took 0 bases from V and 2 from J, leaving 7 bases between them. The CDR3 sequence is 14 residues long. CDR3 in DNA: TGTGCCAGCAGCGTAGGTGGCTCCACAGATACGCAGTATTTT. It encodes CASSVGGSTDTQYF.

This clonotype was seen only once. This chain links TRBV12-3 or TRBV12-4 with TRBJ2-1; no definite D call. The CDR3 is made up of 12 amino acids. V lost 7 bases to trimming and J lost 7 bases, with 11 bases between them. The CDR3 loop is CASMFERNEQFF. DNA for the CDR3: TGTGCCAGCATGTTCGAACGGAATGAGCAGTTCTTC.

The chain recombines TRBV24-1 with TRBJ2-5; 8 positions match TRBD2. This CDR3 is 13 amino acids long. Germline V gene data show CDR1 as KGHDR and CDR2 as SFDVKD. The ends lost 5 bases at V and 4 bases at J; junction bases unmatched: 2. The DNA for the CDR3 is TGTGCCACCAGTGTTGCGGGGGGAGAGACCCAGTACTTC. Amino acids: CATSVAGGETQYF.

The chain employs TRBV6-1 and TRBJ2-7; 8 bases fit TRBD1. Germline V gene sequence: CDR1 MNHNS, CDR2 SASEGT. With V trimmed by 2 bases and J by 6 bases, 9 bases remained unmatched. This CDR3 comprises 15 residues. CDR3 sequence reads: CASSEKRTGQTEQYF. The CDR3 DNA reads TGTGCCAGCAGTGAAAAACGGACAGGGCAGACCGAGCAGTACTTC.

This clonotype appeared once. This sequence joins TRBV29-1 and TRBJ2-1; no clear D. Germline V gene data show CDR1 as SQVTM and CDR2 as ANQGSEA. There are 14 residues in the CDR3. V gave up 7 bases and J gave up 6 bases, with 19 bases separating them. CDR3 sequence reads: CSGTSDHRVNEQFF. CDR3 DNA: TGCAGCGGTACATCGGATCATAGGGTCAATGAGCAGTTCTTC.

This clonotype was seen just once. This rearrangement joins TRBV19 to TRBJ2-3; no clear D. Germline-derived CDR1 and CDR2 are LNHDA and SQIVND (reference sequence). The length of the CDR3 is 16 residues. V lost 1 base and J 3 bases, leaving 14 bases between the germline ends. The CDR3 loop reads CASSIGVKGSTDTQYF. Here the CDR3 DNA reads TGTGCCAGTAGTATAGGGGTAAAAGGTTCTACAGATACGCAGTATTTT.

The chain has TRBV3-1 and TRBJ2-2, with D perhaps matching TRBD1 or TRBD2 (6 bases each). CDR1 and CDR2 (germline): LGHDT, YNNKEL (reference sequence). V lost 4 bases and J 4 bases, leaving 10 bases between the germline ends. This CDR3 contains 14 residues. The CDR3 here is CASSPRDITGELFF. In DNA form, the CDR3 reads TGTGCCAGCAGCCCGCGGGACATCACCGGGGAGCTGTTTTTT.

V gene TRBV5-6 combines with J gene TRBJ1-1, with 10 nucleotides matching TRBD1. The J segment lost 1 base and the V segment lost 4 bases, leaving 1 base of the junction unmatched. The CDR3 runs to 14 residues. Germline CDR1 is SGHDT and CDR2 is YYEEEE. CDR3 protein: CASSRDRGNTEAFF. The CDR3 region has the DNA TGTGCCAGCAGCCGGGACAGGGGGAACACTGAAGCTTTCTTT.

The CDR3 is CASSATVTNEKLFF. In DNA form, the CDR3 reads TGTGCCAGCAGCGCGACAGTTACTAATGAAAAACTGTTTTTT. The J gene is TRBJ1-4, the V gene TRBV9, with D possibly matching TRBD1 (5 bases). This CDR3 region has 14 residues. Trimming removed 3 bases at V and 2 bases at J, with 8 bases between. The germline V gene encodes CDR1 SGDLS and CDR2 YYNGEE.

J is TRBJ2-5 and V is TRBV13, with 7 nucleotides matching TRBD2. Germline lookup yields CDR1 PRHDT and CDR2 FYEKMQ (reference sequence). V was pared by 2 bases and J by 5 bases, with 8 bases of the junction left unmatched. The CDR3 loop spans 15 amino acids. In DNA, the CDR3 is TGTGCCAGCAGCTTATTTGCGGGAGTGGGTGAGACCCAGTACTTC. Residues: CASSLFAGVGETQYF.